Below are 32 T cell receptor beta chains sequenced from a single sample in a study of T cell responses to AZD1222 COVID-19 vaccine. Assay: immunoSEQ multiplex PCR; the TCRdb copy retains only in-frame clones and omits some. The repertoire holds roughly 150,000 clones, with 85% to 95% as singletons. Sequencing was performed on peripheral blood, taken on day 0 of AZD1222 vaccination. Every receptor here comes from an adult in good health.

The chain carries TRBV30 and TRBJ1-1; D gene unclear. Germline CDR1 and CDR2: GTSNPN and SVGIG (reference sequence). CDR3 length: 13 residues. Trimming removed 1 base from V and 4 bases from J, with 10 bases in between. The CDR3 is CAWSEGDGTEAFF. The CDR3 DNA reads TGTGCCTGGAGTGAAGGCGATGGCACTGAAGCTTTCTTT.

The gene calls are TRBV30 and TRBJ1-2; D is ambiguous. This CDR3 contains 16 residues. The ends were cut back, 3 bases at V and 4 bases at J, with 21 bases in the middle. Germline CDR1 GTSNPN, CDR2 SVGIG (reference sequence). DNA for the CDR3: TGTGCCTGGAGCGACCCTGGGTCGCTGCTAGGCTATGGCTACACCTTC. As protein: CAWSDPGSLLGYGYTF.

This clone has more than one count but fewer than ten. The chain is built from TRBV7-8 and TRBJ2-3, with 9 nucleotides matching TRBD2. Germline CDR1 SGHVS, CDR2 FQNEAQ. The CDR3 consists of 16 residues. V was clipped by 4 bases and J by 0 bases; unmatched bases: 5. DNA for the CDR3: TGTGCCAGCAGCTCCCAACTAGCGGGTAGCACAGATACGCAGTATTTT. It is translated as CASSSQLAGSTDTQYF.

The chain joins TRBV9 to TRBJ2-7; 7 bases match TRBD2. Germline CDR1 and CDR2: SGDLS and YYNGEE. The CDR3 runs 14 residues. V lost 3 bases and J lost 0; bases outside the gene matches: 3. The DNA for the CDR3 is TGTGCCAGCAGCGAACGGGACTACTCCTACGAGCAGTACTTC. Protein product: CASSERDYSYEQYF.

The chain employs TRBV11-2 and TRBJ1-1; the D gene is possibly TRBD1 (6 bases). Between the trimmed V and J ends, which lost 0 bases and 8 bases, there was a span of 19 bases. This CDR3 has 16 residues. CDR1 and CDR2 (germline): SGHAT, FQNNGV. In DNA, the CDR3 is TGTGCCAGCAGCTTAGATGGGACACGGCCTGCGCGCGAAGCTTTCTTT. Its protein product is CASSLDGTRPAREAFF.

CDR3 in amino acids: CASSSPRRGRSSTDTQYF. The CDR3 nucleotides read TGTGCCAGCAGCTCCCCTCGACGGGGCAGGTCTAGCACAGATACGCAGTATTTT. This sequence joins TRBV7-9 and TRBJ2-3; D could derive from TRBD1 or TRBD2 (5 bases each). This CDR3 has 18 residues. Trimming removed 4 bases at V and 0 bases at J, with 20 bases between. The germline gives CDR1 SEHNR, CDR2 FQNEAQ (reference sequence).

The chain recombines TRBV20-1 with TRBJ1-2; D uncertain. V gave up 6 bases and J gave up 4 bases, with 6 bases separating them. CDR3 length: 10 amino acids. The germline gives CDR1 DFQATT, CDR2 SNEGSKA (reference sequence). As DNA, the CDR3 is TGCAGTGCCGGGCCCTATGGCTACACCTTC. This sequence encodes CSAGPYGYTF.

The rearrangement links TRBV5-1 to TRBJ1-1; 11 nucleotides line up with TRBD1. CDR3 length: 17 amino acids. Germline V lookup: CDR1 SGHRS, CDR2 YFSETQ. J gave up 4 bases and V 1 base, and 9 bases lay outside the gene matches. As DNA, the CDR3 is TGCGCCAGCAGCTTGTACATGTCCGGGACAGGGGGCACTGAAGCTTTCTTT. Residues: CASSLYMSGTGGTEAFF. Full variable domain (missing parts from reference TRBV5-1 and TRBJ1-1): KAGVTQTPRYLIKTRGQQVTLSCSPISGHRSVSWYQQTPGQGLQFLFEYFSETQRNKGNFPGRFSGRQFSNSRSEMNVSTLELGDSALYLCASSLYMSGTGGTEAFFGQGTRLTVV.

Here the CDR3 DNA reads TGTGCCAGCAGTTTGGGGGCCGGGGTATCAGCTTTCTTT. This encodes CASSLGAGVSAFF. The V call is TRBV12-3 or TRBV12-4, the J call TRBJ1-1; perhaps TRBD1 as D (6 bases). Deletions cut 3 bases from V and 10 bases from J, with 15 bases between. The CDR3 covers 13 residues.

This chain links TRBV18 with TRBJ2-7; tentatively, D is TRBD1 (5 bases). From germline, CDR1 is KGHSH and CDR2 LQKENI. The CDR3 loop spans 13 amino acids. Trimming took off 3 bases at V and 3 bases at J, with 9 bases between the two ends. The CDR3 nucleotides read TGTGCCAGCTCACCGGTCAGGGACTACGAGCAGTACTTC. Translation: CASSPVRDYEQYF.

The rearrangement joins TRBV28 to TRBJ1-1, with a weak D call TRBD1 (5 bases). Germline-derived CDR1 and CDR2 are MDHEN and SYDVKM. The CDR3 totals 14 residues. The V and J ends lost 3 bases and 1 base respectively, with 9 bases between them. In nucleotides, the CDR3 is TGTGCCAGCAGTTTGTGGCAGGGGAACACTGAAGCTTTCTTT. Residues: CASSLWQGNTEAFF. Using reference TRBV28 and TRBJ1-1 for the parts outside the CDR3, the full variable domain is DVKVTQSSRYLVKRTGEKVFLECVQDMDHENMFWYRQDPGLGLRLIYFSYDVKMKEKGDIPEGYSVSREKKERFSLILESASTNQTSMYLCASSLWQGNTEAFFGQGTRLTVV.

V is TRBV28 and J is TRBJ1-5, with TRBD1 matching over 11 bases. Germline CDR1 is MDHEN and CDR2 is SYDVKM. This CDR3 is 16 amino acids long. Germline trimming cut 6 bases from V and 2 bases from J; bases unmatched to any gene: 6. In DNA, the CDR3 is TGTGCCAGCAGCCCCGGGACAGGGGGTCGCAATCAGCCCCAGCATTTT. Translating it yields CASSPGTGGRNQPQHF.

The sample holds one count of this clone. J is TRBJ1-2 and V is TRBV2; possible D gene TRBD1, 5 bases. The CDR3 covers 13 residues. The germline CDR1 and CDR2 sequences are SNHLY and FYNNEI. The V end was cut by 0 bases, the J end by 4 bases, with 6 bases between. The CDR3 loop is CASSEAGLYGYTF. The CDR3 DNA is TGTGCCAGCAGTGAAGCGGGACTCTATGGCTACACCTTC.

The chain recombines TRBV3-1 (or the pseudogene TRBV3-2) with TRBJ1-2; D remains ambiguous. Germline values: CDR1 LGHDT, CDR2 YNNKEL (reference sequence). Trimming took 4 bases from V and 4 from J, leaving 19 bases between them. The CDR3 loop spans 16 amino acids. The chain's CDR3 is CASSPSEDRFGYGYTF. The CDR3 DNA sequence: TGTGCCAGCAGCCCAAGCGAGGATAGGTTTGGCTATGGCTACACCTTC.

The CDR3 spells CASSLRPPADTQYF. DNA of the CDR3: TGTGCCAGCAGCTTACGACCCCCAGCAGATACGCAGTATTTT. The V call is TRBV7-2, the J call TRBJ2-3; D ambiguous. The germline CDR1 and CDR2 sequences are SGHTA and FQGNSA. The CDR3 is 14 residues long. V lost 2 bases, J lost 4 bases, and 10 bases lay in between.

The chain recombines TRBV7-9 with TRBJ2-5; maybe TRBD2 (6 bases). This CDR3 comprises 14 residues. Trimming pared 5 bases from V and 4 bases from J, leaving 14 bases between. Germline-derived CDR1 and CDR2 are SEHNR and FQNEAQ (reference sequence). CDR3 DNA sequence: TGTGCCAGCAGCCTCTCGGGGGAACCAGAGACCCAGTACTTC. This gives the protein CASSLSGEPETQYF.

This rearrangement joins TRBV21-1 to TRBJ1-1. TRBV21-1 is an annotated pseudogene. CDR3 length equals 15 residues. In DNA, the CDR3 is TGTGCCAGCAGCAAGAACCGGGACGGGAACACTGAAGCTTTCTTT. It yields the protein CASSKNRDGNTEAFF.

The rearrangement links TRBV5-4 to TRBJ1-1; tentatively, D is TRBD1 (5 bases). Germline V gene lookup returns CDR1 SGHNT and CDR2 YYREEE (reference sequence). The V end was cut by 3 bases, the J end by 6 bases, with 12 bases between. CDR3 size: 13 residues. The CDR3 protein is CASSWDPIAEAFF. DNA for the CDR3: TGTGCCAGCAGCTGGGACCCAATAGCTGAAGCTTTCTTT.

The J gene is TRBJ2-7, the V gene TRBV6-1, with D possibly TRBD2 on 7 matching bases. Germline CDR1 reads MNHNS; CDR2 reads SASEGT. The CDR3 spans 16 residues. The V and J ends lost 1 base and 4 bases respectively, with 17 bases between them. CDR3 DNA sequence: TGTGCCAGCAGTGAAGGGGCGGGGGCCTCGGTTTACGAGCAGTACTTC. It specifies CASSEGAGASVYEQYF.

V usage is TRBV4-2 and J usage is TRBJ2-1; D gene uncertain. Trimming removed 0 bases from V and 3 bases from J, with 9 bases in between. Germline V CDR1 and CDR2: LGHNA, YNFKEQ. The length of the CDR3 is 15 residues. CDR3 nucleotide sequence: TGTGCCAGCAGCCAAGATAGGACGGGCTACAATGAGCAGTTCTTC. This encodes CASSQDRTGYNEQFF.

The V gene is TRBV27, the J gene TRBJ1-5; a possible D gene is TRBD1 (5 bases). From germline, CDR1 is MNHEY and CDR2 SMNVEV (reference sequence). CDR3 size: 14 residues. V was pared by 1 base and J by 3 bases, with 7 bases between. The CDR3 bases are TGTGCCAGCAGTTTATTGGGGGACAATCAGCCCCAGCATTTT. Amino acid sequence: CASSLLGDNQPQHF.

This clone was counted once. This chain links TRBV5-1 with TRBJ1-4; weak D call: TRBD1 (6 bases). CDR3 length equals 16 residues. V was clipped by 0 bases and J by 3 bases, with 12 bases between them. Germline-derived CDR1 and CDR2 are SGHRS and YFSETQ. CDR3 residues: CASSLGTAIANEKLFF. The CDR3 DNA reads TGCGCCAGCAGCTTGGGGACAGCGATAGCTAATGAAAAACTGTTTTTT.

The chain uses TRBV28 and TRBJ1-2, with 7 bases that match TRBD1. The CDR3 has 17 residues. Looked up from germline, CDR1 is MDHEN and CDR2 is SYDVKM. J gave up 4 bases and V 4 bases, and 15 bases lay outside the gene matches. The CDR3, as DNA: TGTGCCAGCAGTTCACAAGACAGGGTTTCTTTTCGCTATGGCTACACCTTC. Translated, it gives CASSSQDRVSFRYGYTF.

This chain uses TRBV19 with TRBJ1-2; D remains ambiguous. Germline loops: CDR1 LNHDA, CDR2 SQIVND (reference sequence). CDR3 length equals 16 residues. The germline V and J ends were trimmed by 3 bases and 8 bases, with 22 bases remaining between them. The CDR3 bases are TGTGCCAGTAGTATCTATCCCGGGCCTGCGGGGAAAGGCTACACCTTC. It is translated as CASSIYPGPAGKGYTF.

CDR3 sequence: CASSFVSGADSYEQYF. CDR3 bases: TGCGCCAGCAGCTTCGTTTCAGGGGCCGACTCCTACGAGCAGTACTTC. The rearrangement uses TRBV5-1 and TRBJ2-7; the D gene is possibly TRBD1 (6 bases). This CDR3 is built from 16 residues. The V gene lost 2 bases and the J gene lost 0 bases, with 15 bases spanning the gap. CDR1 is SGHRS, CDR2 YFSETQ, per germline.

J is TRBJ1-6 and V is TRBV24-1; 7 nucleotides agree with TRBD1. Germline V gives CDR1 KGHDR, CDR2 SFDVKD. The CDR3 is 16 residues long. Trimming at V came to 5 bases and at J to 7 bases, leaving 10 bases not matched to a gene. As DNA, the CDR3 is TGTGCCACCAGTGTCGCCCCACGGGACAGCAATTCACCCCTCCACTTT. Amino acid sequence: CATSVAPRDSNSPLHF.

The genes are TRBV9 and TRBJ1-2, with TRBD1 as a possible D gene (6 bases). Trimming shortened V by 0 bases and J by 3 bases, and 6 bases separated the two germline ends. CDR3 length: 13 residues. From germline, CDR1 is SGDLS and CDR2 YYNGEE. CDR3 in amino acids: CASSVEGDYGYTF. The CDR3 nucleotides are TGTGCCAGCAGCGTAGAGGGGGACTATGGCTACACCTTC.

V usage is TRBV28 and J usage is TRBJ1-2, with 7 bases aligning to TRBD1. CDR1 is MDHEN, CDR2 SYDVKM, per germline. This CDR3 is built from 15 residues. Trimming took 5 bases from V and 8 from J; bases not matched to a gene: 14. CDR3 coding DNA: TGTGCCAGCAGTGGCGCGGGACAGACGATTTCGGGCTACACCTTC. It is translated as CASSGAGQTISGYTF.

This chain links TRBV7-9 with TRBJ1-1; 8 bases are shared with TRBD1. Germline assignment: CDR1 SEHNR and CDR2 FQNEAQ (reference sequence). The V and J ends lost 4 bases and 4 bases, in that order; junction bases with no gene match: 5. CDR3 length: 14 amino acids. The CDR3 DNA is TGTGCCAGCAGCTCCAGGGGGCAGGGCACTGAAGCTTTCTTT. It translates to CASSSRGQGTEAFF.

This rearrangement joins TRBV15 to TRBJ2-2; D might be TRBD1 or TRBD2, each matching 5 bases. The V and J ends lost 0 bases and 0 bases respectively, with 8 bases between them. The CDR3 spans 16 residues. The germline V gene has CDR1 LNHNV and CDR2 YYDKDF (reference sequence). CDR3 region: CATSRDGTTNTGELFF. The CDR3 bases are TGTGCCACCAGCAGAGACGGGACGACGAACACCGGGGAGCTGTTTTTT.

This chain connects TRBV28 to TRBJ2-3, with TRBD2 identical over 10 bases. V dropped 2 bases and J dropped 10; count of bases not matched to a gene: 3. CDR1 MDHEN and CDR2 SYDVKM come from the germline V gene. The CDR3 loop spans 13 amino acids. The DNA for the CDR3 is TGTGCCAGCAGTTTAATGACTAGCGGGCCGCAGTATTTT. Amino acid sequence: CASSLMTSGPQYF.

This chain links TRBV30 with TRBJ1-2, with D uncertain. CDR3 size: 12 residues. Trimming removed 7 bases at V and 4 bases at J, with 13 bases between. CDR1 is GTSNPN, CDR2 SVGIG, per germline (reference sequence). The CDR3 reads CAFWTGLYGYTF. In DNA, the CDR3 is TGTGCCTTCTGGACGGGCCTCTATGGCTACACCTTC.